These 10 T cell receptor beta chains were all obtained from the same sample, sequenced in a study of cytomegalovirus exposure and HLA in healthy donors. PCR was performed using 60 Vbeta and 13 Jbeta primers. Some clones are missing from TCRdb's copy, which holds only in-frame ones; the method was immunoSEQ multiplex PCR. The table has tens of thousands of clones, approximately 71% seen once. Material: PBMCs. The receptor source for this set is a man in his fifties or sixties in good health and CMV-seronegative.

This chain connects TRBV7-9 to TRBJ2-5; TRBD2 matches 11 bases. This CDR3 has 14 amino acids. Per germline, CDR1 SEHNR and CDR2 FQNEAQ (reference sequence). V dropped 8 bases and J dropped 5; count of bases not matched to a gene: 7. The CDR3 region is CASGTSGGGETQYF. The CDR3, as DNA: TGTGCCAGCGGCACTAGCGGGGGAGGGGAGACCCAGTACTTC. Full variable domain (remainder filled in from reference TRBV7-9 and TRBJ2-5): DTGVSQNPRHKITKRGQNVTFRCDPISEHNRLYWYRQTLGQGPEFLTYFQNEAQLEKSRLLSDRFSAERPKGSFSTLEIQRTEQGDSAMYLCASGTSGGGETQYFGPGTRLLVL.

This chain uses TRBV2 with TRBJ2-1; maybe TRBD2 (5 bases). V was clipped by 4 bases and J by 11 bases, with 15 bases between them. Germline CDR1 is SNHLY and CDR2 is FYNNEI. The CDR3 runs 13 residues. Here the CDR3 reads CASSGTGSTKQFF. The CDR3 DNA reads TGTGCCAGCAGTGGCACGGGGTCCACTAAGCAGTTCTTC.

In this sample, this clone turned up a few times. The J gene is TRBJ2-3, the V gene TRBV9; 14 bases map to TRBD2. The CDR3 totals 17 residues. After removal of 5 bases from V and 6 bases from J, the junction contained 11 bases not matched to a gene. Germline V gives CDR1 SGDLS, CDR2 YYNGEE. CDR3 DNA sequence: TGTGCCAGCAGTGACGGGACTAGCGGGAGAGTATGGGATACGCAGTATTTT. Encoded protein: CASSDGTSGRVWDTQYF.

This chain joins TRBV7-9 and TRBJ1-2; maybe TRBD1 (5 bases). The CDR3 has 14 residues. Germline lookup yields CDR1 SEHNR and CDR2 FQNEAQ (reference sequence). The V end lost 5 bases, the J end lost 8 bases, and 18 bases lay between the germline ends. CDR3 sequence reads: CASSPPQVVRGYTF. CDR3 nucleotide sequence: TGTGCCAGCAGCCCCCCACAGGTCGTGAGGGGCTACACCTTC.

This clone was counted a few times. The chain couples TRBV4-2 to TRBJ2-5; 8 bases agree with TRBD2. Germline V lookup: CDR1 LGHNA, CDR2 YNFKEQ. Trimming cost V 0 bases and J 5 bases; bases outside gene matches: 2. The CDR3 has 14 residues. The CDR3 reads CASSQDVAGETQYF. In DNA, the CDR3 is TGTGCCAGCAGCCAAGACGTAGCGGGGGAGACCCAGTACTTC.

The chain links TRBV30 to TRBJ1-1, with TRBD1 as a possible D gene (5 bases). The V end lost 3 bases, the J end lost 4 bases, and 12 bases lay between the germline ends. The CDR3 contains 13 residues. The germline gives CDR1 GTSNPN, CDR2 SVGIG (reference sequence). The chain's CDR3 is CAWREPGSTEAFF. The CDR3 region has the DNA TGTGCCTGGAGGGAACCAGGGTCCACTGAAGCTTTCTTT.

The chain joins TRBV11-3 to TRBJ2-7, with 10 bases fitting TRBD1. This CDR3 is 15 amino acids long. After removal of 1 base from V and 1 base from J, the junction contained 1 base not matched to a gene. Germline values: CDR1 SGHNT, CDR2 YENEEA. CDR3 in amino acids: CASSLGDRGSYEQYF. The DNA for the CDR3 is TGTGCCAGCAGCTTAGGGGACAGGGGTTCCTACGAGCAGTACTTC.

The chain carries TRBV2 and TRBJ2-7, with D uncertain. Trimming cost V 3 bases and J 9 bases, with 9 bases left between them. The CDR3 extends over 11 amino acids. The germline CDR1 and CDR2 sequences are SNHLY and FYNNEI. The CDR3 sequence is CASSDSLGQYV. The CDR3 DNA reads TGTGCCAGCAGTGACTCCTTGGGGCAGTACGTC.

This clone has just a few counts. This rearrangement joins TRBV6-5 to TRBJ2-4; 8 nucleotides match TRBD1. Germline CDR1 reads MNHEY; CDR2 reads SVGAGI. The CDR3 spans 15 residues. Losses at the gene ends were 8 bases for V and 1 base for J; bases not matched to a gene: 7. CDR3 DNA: TGTGCCAGCCACGGACAGGGAGGTGCCAAAAACATTCAGTACTTC. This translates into CASHGQGGAKNIQYF.

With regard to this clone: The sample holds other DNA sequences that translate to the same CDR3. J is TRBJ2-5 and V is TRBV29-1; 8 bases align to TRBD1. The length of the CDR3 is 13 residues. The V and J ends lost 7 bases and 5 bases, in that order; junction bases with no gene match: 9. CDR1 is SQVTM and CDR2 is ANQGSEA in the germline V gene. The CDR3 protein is CSADTGGRETQYF. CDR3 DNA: TGCAGCGCAGATACAGGGGGTCGGGAGACCCAGTACTTC.